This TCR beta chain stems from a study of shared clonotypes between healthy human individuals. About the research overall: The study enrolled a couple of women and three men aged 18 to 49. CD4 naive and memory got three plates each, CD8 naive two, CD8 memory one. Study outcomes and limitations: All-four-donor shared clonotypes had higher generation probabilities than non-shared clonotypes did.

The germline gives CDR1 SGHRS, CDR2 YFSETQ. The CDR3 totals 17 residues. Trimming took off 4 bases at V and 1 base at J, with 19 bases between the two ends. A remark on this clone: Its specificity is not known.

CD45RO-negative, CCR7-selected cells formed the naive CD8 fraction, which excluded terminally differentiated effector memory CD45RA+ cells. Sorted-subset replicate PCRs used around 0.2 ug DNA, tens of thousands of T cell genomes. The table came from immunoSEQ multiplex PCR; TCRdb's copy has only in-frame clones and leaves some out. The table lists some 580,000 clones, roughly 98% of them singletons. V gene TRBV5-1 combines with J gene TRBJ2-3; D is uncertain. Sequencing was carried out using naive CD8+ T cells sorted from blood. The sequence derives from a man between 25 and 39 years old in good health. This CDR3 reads CASSLVDMGIRTDTQYF. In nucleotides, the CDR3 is TGCGCCAGCAGCCTTGTTGATATGGGGATTCGCACAGATACGCAGTATTTT.